This TCR beta chain was identified during a study of cytomegalovirus exposure and HLA in healthy donors. Study-wide findings and caveats: The study reported that TCR beta sequences accurately predicted HLA-A and HLA-B alleles in most subjects.

Trimming took 6 bases from V and 4 from J, leaving 16 bases between them. The CDR3 runs 15 residues. CDR1 MDHEN and CDR2 SYDVKM come from the germline V gene. This clone occurred a few times. Antigen unknown. Participants comprised healthy donors of bone marrow. PCR involved 60 Vbeta and 13 Jbeta primers. This table comes from immunoSEQ multiplex PCR, and its TCRdb copy is limited to in-frame clones, with some not included. Among tens of thousands of clones listed, around 60% were seen once. Material for sequencing was PBMCs. The sequence was obtained from a male donor in good health and CMV-seropositive. The chain joins TRBV28 to TRBJ1-5; D ambiguous. CDR3 sequence reads: CASRFGGGSNQPQHF. The CDR3, as DNA: TGTGCCAGCAGGTTTGGAGGTGGATCGAATCAGCCCCAGCATTTT.